Listed here are 13 T cell receptor beta chains from one sample, sequenced in a study of T-cell reconstitution after alpha-beta-depleted transplantation in children. Unique molecular identifiers were built into the TCRbeta library. From the PCR reads, TCRdb called clonotypes with MiXCR, one entry per CDR3 protein. This sample carries 300,000 to 350,000 distinct CDR3 sequences, roughly 17% of them seen once, and the ten largest clones take just over 40%. This material consisted of PBMCs, mostly from graft donor cells, taken 360 days after TCRalphabeta/CD19-depleted stem cell transplant. These receptors were collected from a male patient between 2 and 15 years old who had a stem cell transplant for acute lymphoblastic leukemia, so the T cells may come from the graft donor.

The chain carries TRBV30 and TRBJ2-1, with TRBD2 matching 11 bases. Germline assignment: CDR1 GTSNPN and CDR2 SVGIG (reference sequence). The CDR3 loop spans 12 amino acids. V lost 4 bases to trimming and J lost 7 bases; unmatched junction nucleotides: 0. The CDR3 DNA follows: TGTGCCTGGACTAGCGGGAGGAATGAGCAGTTCTTC. This gives the protein CAWTSGRNEQFF.

This clonotype was seen many times. In DNA form, the CDR3 reads TGTGCCAGCAGTTTGCCCTCTATCCCTGAAGCTTTCTTT. It yields the protein CASSLPSIPEAFF. The chain carries TRBV28 and TRBJ1-1; D is unclear. This CDR3 has 13 residues. The germline V gene has CDR1 MDHEN and CDR2 SYDVKM. Deletions cut 3 bases from V and 6 bases from J, with 11 bases between.

This clonotype was detected many times. V usage is TRBV7-6 and J usage is TRBJ2-2, with 11 bases lining up with TRBD2. V trimming: 3 bases; J trimming: 6 bases; junction bases outside the gene matches: 3. The V gene's germline CDR1 is SGHVS and CDR2 FNYEAQ. The CDR3 extends over 15 amino acids. The CDR3 region has the DNA TGTGCCAGCAGCTTGCTAGCGGGAGGTCCCGGGGAGCTGTTTTTT. Residues: CASSLLAGGPGELFF. The full variable domain, rest sourced from reference TRBV7-6 and TRBJ2-2, is GAGVSQSPRYKVTKRGQDVALRCDPISGHVSLYWYRQALGQGPEFLTYFNYEAQQDKSGLPNDRFSAERPEGSISTLTIQRTEQRDSAMYRCASSLLAGGPGELFFGEGSRLTVL.

The table lists this clonotype with many counts. The V gene is TRBV14, the J gene TRBJ2-5; possibly TRBD1 for D (5 bases). Germline values: CDR1 SGHDN, CDR2 FVKESK. V was clipped by 2 bases and J by 2 bases, with 12 bases between them. The CDR3 contains 15 residues. This CDR3 reads CASSQLPGAQETQYF. In DNA form, the CDR3 reads TGTGCCAGCAGCCAATTACCTGGGGCTCAAGAGACCCAGTACTTC. The full variable domain, in which reference TRBV14 and TRBJ2-5 provide the parts outside the CDR3, is EAGVTQFPSHSVIEKGQTVTLRCDPISGHDNLYWYRRVMGKEIKFLLHFVKESKQDESGMPNNRFLAERTGGTYSTLKVQPAELEDSGVYFCASSQLPGAQETQYFGPGTRLLVL.

The gene calls are TRBV6-2 or TRBV6-3 and TRBJ2-7; 10 nucleotides agree with TRBD1. The CDR3 spans 15 residues. The J segment lost 4 bases and the V segment lost 0 bases, leaving 3 bases of the junction unmatched. Germline values: CDR1 MNHEY, CDR2 SVGEGT. CDR3 protein: CASSYSRDRGYEQYF. The CDR3 nucleotides read TGTGCCAGCAGTTACTCACGGGACAGGGGTTACGAGCAGTACTTC.

This chain links TRBV7-2 with TRBJ2-7, with 9 bases aligning to TRBD1. Germline V gene data show CDR1 as SGHTA and CDR2 as FQGNSA. This CDR3 has 14 amino acids. V was pared by 0 bases and J by 11 bases, with 8 bases of the junction left unmatched. In DNA form, the CDR3 reads TGTGCCAGCAGCTTAGCACCCGGGACAGGGCATGAGTACTTC. Protein sequence: CASSLAPGTGHEYF.

This clonotype showed up many times. This chain joins TRBV3-1 and TRBJ1-6; D remains unclear. Trimming cost V 3 bases and J 11 bases, with 11 bases left between them. CDR1 and CDR2 (germline): LGHDT, YNNKEL (reference sequence). The CDR3 runs 13 residues. CDR3 residues: CASSHLRKTPLHF. In DNA, the CDR3 is TGTGCCAGCAGCCATTTACGGAAAACACCCCTCCACTTT.

This clonotype was detected many times. The V gene is TRBV20-1, the J gene TRBJ2-1; no clear D gene. V gave up 0 bases and J gave up 0 bases, with 6 bases separating them. CDR1 is DFQATT and CDR2 is SNEGSKA in the germline V gene (reference sequence). The CDR3 is 14 residues long. CDR3 loop: CSARDVGSYNEQFF. The CDR3 nucleotides read TGCAGTGCTAGAGATGTAGGCTCCTACAATGAGCAGTTCTTC.

This clonotype turned up a few times. The chain combines TRBV5-1 with TRBJ2-7; a possible D gene is TRBD1 (6 bases). V lost 4 bases, J lost 1 base, and 15 bases lay in between. Germline CDR1 is SGHRS and CDR2 is YFSETQ. The CDR3 runs 15 residues. The CDR3 is CASSPRSDSSYEQYF. Here the CDR3 DNA reads TGCGCCAGCAGCCCGAGATCGGACAGTTCCTACGAGCAGTACTTC.

The table lists this clonotype with a few counts. This chain connects TRBV29-1 to TRBJ2-7; D may correspond to TRBD1 or TRBD2 (5 bases each). Trimming left V 7 bases short and J 2 bases short, with 12 bases between. Germline CDR1 SQVTM, CDR2 ANQGSEA. The length of the CDR3 is 12 residues. CDR3 residues: CSGGASTYEQYF. In DNA form, the CDR3 reads TGCAGCGGAGGGGCATCCACCTACGAGCAGTACTTC.

This clonotype was seen a handful of times. This chain uses TRBV25-1 with TRBJ2-7, with D tentatively TRBD2 (6 bases). The CDR3 runs to 15 residues. Germline assignment: CDR1 MGHDK and CDR2 SYGVNS. The ends were cut back, 2 bases at V and 0 bases at J, with 11 bases in the middle. The CDR3 spells CASSELRECSYEQYF. The CDR3 DNA follows: TGTGCCAGCAGTGAACTACGGGAGTGCTCCTACGAGCAGTACTTC.

This clonotype was counted only a few times. J is TRBJ2-7 and V is TRBV5-1; 11 positions match TRBD2. The CDR3 is made up of 18 amino acids. J gave up 2 bases and V 1 base, and 11 bases lay outside the gene matches. Looked up from germline, CDR1 is SGHRS and CDR2 is YFSETQ. For the CDR3, the DNA is TGCGCCAGCAGCTTGAGGGGTAGCGGGAGGGCTTCGGCCTACGAGCAGTACTTC. This sequence encodes CASSLRGSGRASAYEQYF.

The chain links TRBV7-3 to TRBJ2-1, with 12 bases fitting TRBD2. In germline, CDR1 is SGHTA, CDR2 FQGTGA. The CDR3 is 17 residues long. J was trimmed by 4 bases and V by 1 base; bases with no gene match: 5. The CDR3, as DNA: TGTGCCAGCAGCTTAAGAGGGACTAGCGGGCCTTACAATGAGCAGTTCTTC. Protein sequence: CASSLRGTSGPYNEQFF.